The rows below give T cell receptor beta chains drawn from one sample of a study of cytomegalovirus exposure and HLA in healthy donors. Libraries were prepared by immunoSEQ multiplex PCR; TCRdb keeps only in-frame clonotypes and omits some of them. Of more than 140,000 clones in the sample, roughly 85% were seen once. The material sequenced was PBMCs. The source is a male donor in good health and CMV-seronegative. CDR3s include the opening cysteine and the closing phenylalanine or tryptophan. D genes are given only for firm matches. Some rows have no size entry. The others give once, few or many, or a class for an expanded clone.

V	J	D	size	DNA	CDR3
TRBV5-1	TRBJ1-1	-	-	TGCGCCACCAGGGGAGGAGCAAACACTGAAGCTTTCTTT	CATRGGANTEAFF
TRBV9	TRBJ2-1	-	-	TGTGCCAGCAGCCCATCGAGCGGTGCCTACAATGAGCAGTTCTTC	CASSPSSGAYNEQFF
TRBV6-5	TRBJ2-2	-	-	TGTGCCAGCAGTATAGCGGTGAACACCGGGGAGCTGTTTTTT	CASSIAVNTGELFF
TRBV6-1	TRBJ1-2	-	-	TGTGCCAGCACCTCGAGGGGGGGCGGTGGAGGCTACACCTTC	CASTSRGGGGGYTF
TRBV30	TRBJ1-1	-	-	TGTGCCTCCAGGAAGAACACTGAAGCTTTCTTT	CASRKNTEAFF
TRBV7-3	TRBJ2-5	TRBD2	-	TGTGCCAGCAGCTTCGGCGGGGGGATGAAAGAGACCCAGTACTTC	CASSFGGGMKETQYF
TRBV2	TRBJ1-5	TRBD1	-	TGTGCCAGCAGTGGGGACAGCTTCCAGCCCCAGCATTTT	CASSGDSFQPQHF
TRBV28	TRBJ1-2	-	once	TGTGCCAGCAGTCAGGGTGGGAAGAACTATGGCTACACCTTC	CASSQGGKNYGYTF
TRBV19	TRBJ1-1	-	-	TGTGCCAGTAGTATAGTTCCGGGGAGGGCTGAAGCTTTCTTT	CASSIVPGRAEAFF
TRBV6-5	TRBJ2-4	TRBD1	-	TGTGCCAGCAGTACACCCGGGACAGGGGTTCAGTACTTC	CASSTPGTGVQYF
TRBV2	TRBJ1-1	-	-	TGTGCCAGCACCCGGGAGAACACTGAAGCTTTCTTT	CASTRENTEAFF
TRBV19	TRBJ1-6	-	once	TGTGCCAGCAGCGTGCAGAGAGATTCACCCCTCCACTTT	CASSVQRDSPLHF
TRBV7-9	TRBJ2-7	-	-	TGTGCCAGCAGCTTACCCGGTGCTACCTACGAGCAGTACTTC	CASSLPGATYEQYF
TRBV7-9	TRBJ2-2	TRBD1	-	TGTTCCAGCAGCTTAGGTGACAGGGGTAACACCGGGGAGCTGTTTTTT	CSSSLGDRGNTGELFF
TRBV7-2	TRBJ2-7	-	-	TGTGCCAGCAGCTTAGAGGTCGTGGGCCCCTACGAGCAGTACTTC	CASSLEVVGPYEQYF
TRBV18	TRBJ1-6	-	-	TGTGCCAGCTCACGTCTTCCCGACAGCGATTCACCCCTCCACTTT	CASSRLPDSDSPLHF
TRBV9	TRBJ2-7	TRBD1	-	TGTGCCAGCTCCCAAGGGGGCCCCTACGAGCAGTACTTC	CASSQGGPYEQYF
TRBV5-1	TRBJ2-2	-	-	TGCGCCAGCAGCCGGGGACTCCTGAACACCGGGGAGCTGTTTTTT	CASSRGLLNTGELFF
TRBV30	TRBJ2-2	-	-	TGTGCCTGGAGCTCGGTCGTCCAGGTAAACACCGGGGAGCTGTTTTTT	CAWSSVVQVNTGELFF
TRBV15	TRBJ2-3	-	-	TGTGCCACCAGCAGGAGGGGGTTCAACACGGATACGCAGTATTTT	CATSRRGFNTDTQYF
TRBV7-7	TRBJ2-2	TRBD2	-	TGTGCCAGCAGCTTAGGGCGGGGGTCGGCCGGGGAGCTGTTTTTT	CASSLGRGSAGELFF
TRBV5-4	TRBJ2-5	-	-	TGTGCCAGCAGCTTGGGACTGCAAGAGACCCAGTACTTC	CASSLGLQETQYF
TRBV29-1	TRBJ1-5	TRBD1	few	TGCAGCGTTGGGACAGGGGCAGGGAATCAGCCCCAGCATTTT	CSVGTGAGNQPQHF
TRBV2	TRBJ1-2	-	-	TGTGCCAGCAGTGAAGGACAGTATGGCTACACCTTC	CASSEGQYGYTF
TRBV9	TRBJ2-7	TRBD1	once	TGTGCCAGCAGCCTATCGGGACAGCTCTACGAGCAGTACTTC	CASSLSGQLYEQYF
TRBV7-9	TRBJ2-1	TRBD1	-	TGTGCCAGCAGCTTAGGCGGACAGGGTATAGGACTCTTC	CASSLGGQGIGLF
TRBV5-1	TRBJ1-1	TRBD1	-	TGCGCCAGCAGCCGCAAGTCGACAGGGGCCACTGAAGCTTTCTTT	CASSRKSTGATEAFF
TRBV5-4	TRBJ1-1	TRBD1	few	TGTGCCAGCAGCTTGGGTTTAGGACAGGGAGTTGGAAGTGGCACTGAAGCTTTCTTT	CASSLGLGQGVGSGTEAFF
TRBV5-6	TRBJ2-7	-	-	TGTGCCAGCAGCTTGGTGGGCAGTTTGGGGCAGTACTTC	CASSLVGSLGQYF
TRBV19	TRBJ1-2	-	few	TGTGCCAGTAGTATTGAGAACTATGGCTACACCTTC	CASSIENYGYTF
TRBV18	TRBJ1-2	TRBD1	-	TGTGCCAGCTCACCAGCCGGGACAGGAGCTTATGGCTACACCTTC	CASSPAGTGAYGYTF
TRBV21-1	TRBJ2-1	-	once	TGTGCCAGCAGCAACCTGGCGGGACTAGCAGGGGGGCACAATGAGCAGTTCTTC	CASSNLAGLAGGHNEQFF
TRBV6-5	TRBJ1-2	-	-	TGTGCCAGCAGGGCGAGGGTTAACTATGGCTACACCTTC	CASRARVNYGYTF
TRBV25-1	TRBJ1-6	TRBD1	-	TGTGCCAGCAGTGTAACCGGGACAGGGAATTCACCCCTCCACTTT	CASSVTGTGNSPLHF
TRBV9	TRBJ2-7	-	few	TGTGCCAGCAGCGGGACAGCGAGCTACGAGCAGTACTTC	CASSGTASYEQYF
TRBV20-1	TRBJ1-1	TRBD1	-	TGCAGTGCAAGACAGGGGGCTGAAGCTTTCTTT	CSARQGAEAFF
TRBV11-3	TRBJ2-5	-	few	TGTGCCAGCAGCTTAGCGACAGCTAAAGAGACCCAGTACTTC	CASSLATAKETQYF
TRBV9	TRBJ2-5	-	-	TGTGCCAGCAGCGTAGGGGTAGGCGGGGGCGGGGAGACCCAGTACTTC	CASSVGVGGGGETQYF
TRBV9	TRBJ1-4	TRBD1	-	TGTGCCAGCAGCCCCAGACAGGGGGCGGATGAAAAACTGTTTTTT	CASSPRQGADEKLFF
TRBV19	TRBJ1-6	TRBD1	-	TGTGCCAGTAGTTACGGACAGGGAAGAGGTTCACCCCTCCACTTT	CASSYGQGRGSPLHF
TRBV20-1	TRBJ2-3	-	-	TGCAGTGCTGAAACGGGGGATACGCAGTATTTT	CSAETGDTQYF
TRBV13	TRBJ2-7	TRBD2	few	TGTGCCAGCAGCCCCCCCGGGAGGTCCTACGAGCAGTACTTC	CASSPPGRSYEQYF
TRBV5-4	TRBJ2-7	TRBD1	-	TGTGCCAGCAGCCCCTCCCCCGGGACAGGGTCCTACGAGCAGTACTTC	CASSPSPGTGSYEQYF
TRBV7-9	TRBJ2-3	TRBD1	-	TGTGCCAGCAGCTTAGCGCGACAGGGGTCGACAGATACGCAGTATTTT	CASSLARQGSTDTQYF
TRBV7-2	TRBJ2-3	-	-	TGTGCCAGCAGCTTCGCAGGGTCGGATACGCAGTATTTT	CASSFAGSDTQYF
TRBV11-2	TRBJ2-7	TRBD1	-	TGTGCCAGCAGCCCCGGACAGGGGGCTTGGCAGTACTTC	CASSPGQGAWQYF
TRBV30	TRBJ2-3	-	-	TGTGCCTGCCAACCAGGGACTCACACAGATACGCAGTATTTT	CACQPGTHTDTQYF
TRBV2	TRBJ1-2	-	once	TGTGCCAGCAGGTTTACAGGGAACTATGGCTACACCTTC	CASRFTGNYGYTF
TRBV7-2	TRBJ2-5	TRBD2	-	TGTGCCAGCAGCCTAGCGGGAGGGCCCGGGGAGACCCAGTACTTC	CASSLAGGPGETQYF
TRBV6-1	TRBJ2-1	-	-	TGTGCCAGCGGTTTTCAGGGGAATTACAATGAGCAGTTCTTC	CASGFQGNYNEQFF
TRBV9	TRBJ2-2	TRBD2	-	TGTGCCAGCAGCGTAGGGGGCGGGGGGGCCTCCGGGGAGCTGTTTTTT	CASSVGGGGASGELFF
TRBV2	TRBJ1-2	-	few	TGTGCCAGCAGTGAACACAAGAACTATGGCTACACCTTC	CASSEHKNYGYTF
TRBV4-1	TRBJ1-1	-	once	TGCGCCAGCAGCCAAGATCTGGTAAACACCGAAGCTTTCTTT	CASSQDLVNTEAFF
TRBV9	TRBJ2-7	-	-	TGTGCCAGCAGTCCGGGGGTCAGCTCCTACGAGCAGTACTTC	CASSPGVSSYEQYF
TRBV7-2	TRBJ1-1	TRBD1	-	TGTGCCAGCAGCTTAGCAGAGACAGGGGAATCTGAAGCTTTCTTT	CASSLAETGESEAFF
TRBV5-6	TRBJ1-4	-	-	TGTGCCAGCAGCTTGGTGCAGGGCGGAGCTAATGAAAAACTGTTTTTT	CASSLVQGGANEKLFF
TRBV14	TRBJ2-7	TRBD1	-	TGTGCCAGCAGCCTAGGACAGGGGAAGCAGTACTTC	CASSLGQGKQYF
TRBV7-9	TRBJ2-7	-	few	TGTGCCAGCAGCTTCCAGCGGAGGCCGTACGAGCAGTACTTC	CASSFQRRPYEQYF
TRBV7-8	TRBJ2-7	-	-	TGTGCCAGCAGCCGGGACATCTACGAGCAGTACTTC	CASSRDIYEQYF